This T cell receptor beta chain came from a study of blood T cell repertoires in COVID-19 (dated by TCRdb to 2018 to 2020). Study-wide context: Samples from collaborators originated in the United States, Italy and Spain and spanned both the acute and convalescent phases of COVID-19. The material from the prospective study consisted of cDNA or gDNA derived from T cells, B-cell-depleted T cells, or PBMCs. Samples were obtained from the ongoing ImmuneRACE study (first 160 participants) and from 1,254 subjects provided by 6 global collaborators. Deeply sampled blood TCRbeta repertoires from subjects exposed to, actively infected with, or recovered from COVID-19 were included in the dataset. Sample metadata almost always included a de-identified subject ID, COVID-19 status, age in years and sex. Where available, HLA class I and class II types were obtained from metadata supplied by the sample provider rather than from assay-based typing. The repertoires were made available in a free public database intended to serve as a resource for research on the immune response to SARS-CoV-2. Here is what the overall study found, with its caveats: The amount of clinical and demographic metadata varied by source and participant and was provided uncurated.

Enrolling through a virtual design, the prospective study's participants ranged in age from about 18 to 89 years and lived across 20 to 30 United States geographic areas. In the prospective study, participants were assigned to cohorts based on the clinical history participants reported in a screening survey and a study questionnaire. In the prospective study, mobile phlebotomists collected whole blood, serum and a nasopharyngeal or oropharyngeal swab from each participant. Prospective study participants could optionally give additional blood draws and questionnaires over an approximately 2-month period. Before DNA extraction, blood samples from the prospective study were shipped at room temperature or frozen. As to this clone: This receptor's antigen is unknown. Per-base qualities were not stored, and no clone one base away is much larger.

The germline V gene supplies CDR1 SGHRS and CDR2 YFSETQ. The junction shows trimming of 5 bases on V and 1 base on J, plus 16 bases between the germline ends. From the cysteine up to the phenylalanine, the CDR3 has a length of 15 residues. The entry retains the CDR3 DNA only, 45 bases that are in frame from base 1. The immunoSEQ Assay, a bias-controlled multiplex PCR, was used to amplify TCRbeta CDR3 regions from genomic DNA. On the study's bioinformatics: The number of nucleated cells in each sample was estimated from the amplification of reference gene primers within the assay. Sequence reads were collapsed and filtered to measure the absolute abundance of every unique TCRbeta CDR3 rearrangement. For each sample, productive Simpson clonality was calculated by taking the square root of Simpson's diversity index across productive rearrangements. As stored in TCRdb, this immuneACCESS dataset retains in-frame rearrangements with V and J assigned. A fraction of the clones does not appear; measured against another copy, unresolved V genes explain less than half of the discrepancy, and the remainder lacks a known reason. V, J and clone size were drawn from that table, and D and trimming were deduced from the DNA. The sample records about 180,000 clones, 81% of which are singletons. About 5% of the sample belongs to the ten largest clones.

The receptor chain draws on TRBV5-1 and TRBJ2-7; the D segment could be TRBD1, given 5 matching bases. What was sequenced was PBMCs or T cells enriched from blood (not recorded which). This sequence originates from a middle-aged woman with acute COVID-19. The encoded CDR3 is CASRTEPEASYEQYF. The sequenced DNA is TGCGCCAGCAGGACAGAGCCCGAGGCATCCTACGAGCAGTACTTC.